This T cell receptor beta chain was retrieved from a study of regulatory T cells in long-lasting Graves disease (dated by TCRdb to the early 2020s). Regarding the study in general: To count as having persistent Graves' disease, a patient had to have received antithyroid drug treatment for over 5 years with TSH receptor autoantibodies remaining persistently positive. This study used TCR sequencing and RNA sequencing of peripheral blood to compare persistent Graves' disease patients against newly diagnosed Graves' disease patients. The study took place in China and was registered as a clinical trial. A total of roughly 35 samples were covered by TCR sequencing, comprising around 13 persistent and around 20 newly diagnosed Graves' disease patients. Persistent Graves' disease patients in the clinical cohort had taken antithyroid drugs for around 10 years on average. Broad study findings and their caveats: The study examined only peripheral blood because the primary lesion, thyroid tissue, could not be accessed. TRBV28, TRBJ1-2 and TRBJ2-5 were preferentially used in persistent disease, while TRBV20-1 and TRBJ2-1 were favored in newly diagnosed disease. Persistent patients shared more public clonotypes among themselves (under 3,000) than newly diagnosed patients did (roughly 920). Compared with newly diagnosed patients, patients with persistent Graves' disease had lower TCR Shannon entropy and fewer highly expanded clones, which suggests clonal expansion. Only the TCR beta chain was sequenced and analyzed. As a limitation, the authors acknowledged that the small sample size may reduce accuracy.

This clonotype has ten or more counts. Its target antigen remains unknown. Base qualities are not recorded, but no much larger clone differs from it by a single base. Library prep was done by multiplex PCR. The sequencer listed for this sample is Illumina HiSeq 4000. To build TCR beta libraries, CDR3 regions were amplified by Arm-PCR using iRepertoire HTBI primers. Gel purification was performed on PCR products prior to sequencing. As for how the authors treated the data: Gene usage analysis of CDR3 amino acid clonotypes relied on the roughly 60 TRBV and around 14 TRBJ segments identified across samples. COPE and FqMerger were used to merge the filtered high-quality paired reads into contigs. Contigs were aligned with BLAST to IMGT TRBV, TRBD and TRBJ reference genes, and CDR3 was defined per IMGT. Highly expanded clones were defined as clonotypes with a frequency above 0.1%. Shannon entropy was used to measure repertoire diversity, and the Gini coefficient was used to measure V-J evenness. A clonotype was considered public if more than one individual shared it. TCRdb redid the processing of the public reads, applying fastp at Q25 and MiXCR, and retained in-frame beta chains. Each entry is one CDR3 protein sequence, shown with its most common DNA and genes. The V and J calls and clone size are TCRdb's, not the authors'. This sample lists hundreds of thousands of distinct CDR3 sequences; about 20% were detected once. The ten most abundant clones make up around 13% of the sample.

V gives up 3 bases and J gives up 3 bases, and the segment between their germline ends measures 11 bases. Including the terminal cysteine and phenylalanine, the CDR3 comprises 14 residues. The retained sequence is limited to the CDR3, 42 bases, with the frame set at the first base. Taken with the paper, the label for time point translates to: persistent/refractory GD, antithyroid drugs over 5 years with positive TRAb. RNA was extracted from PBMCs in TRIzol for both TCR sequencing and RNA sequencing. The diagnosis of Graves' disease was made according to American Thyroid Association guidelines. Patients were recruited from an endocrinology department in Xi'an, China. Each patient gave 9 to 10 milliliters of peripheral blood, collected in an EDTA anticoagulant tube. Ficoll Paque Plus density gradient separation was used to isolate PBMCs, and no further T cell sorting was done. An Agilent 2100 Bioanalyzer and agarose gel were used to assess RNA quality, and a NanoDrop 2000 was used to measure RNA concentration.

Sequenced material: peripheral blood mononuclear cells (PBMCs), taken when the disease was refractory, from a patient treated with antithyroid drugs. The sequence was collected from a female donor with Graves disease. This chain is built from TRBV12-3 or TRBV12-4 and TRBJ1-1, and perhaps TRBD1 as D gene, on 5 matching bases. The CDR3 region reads CASSFGRGDTEAFF. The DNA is TGTGCCAGCAGTTTCGGTAGGGGAGACACTGAAGCTTTCTTT.